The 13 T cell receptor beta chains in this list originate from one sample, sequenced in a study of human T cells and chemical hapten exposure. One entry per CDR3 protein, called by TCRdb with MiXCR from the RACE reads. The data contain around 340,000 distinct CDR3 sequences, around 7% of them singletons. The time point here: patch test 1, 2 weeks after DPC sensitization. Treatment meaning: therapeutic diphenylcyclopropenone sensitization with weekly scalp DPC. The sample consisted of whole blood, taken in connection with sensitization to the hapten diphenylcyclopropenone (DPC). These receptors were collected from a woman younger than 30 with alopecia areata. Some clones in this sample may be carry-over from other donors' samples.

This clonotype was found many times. CDR3 nucleotides: TGTGCCACCAGTGTAGGGGATACGCAGTATTTT. This translates into CATSVGDTQYF. The chain has TRBV24-1 and TRBJ2-3; no reliable D call. Trimming took 5 bases from V and 6 from J, leaving 5 bases between them. The CDR3 is 11 residues long. Germline CDR1 is KGHDR and CDR2 is SFDVKD.

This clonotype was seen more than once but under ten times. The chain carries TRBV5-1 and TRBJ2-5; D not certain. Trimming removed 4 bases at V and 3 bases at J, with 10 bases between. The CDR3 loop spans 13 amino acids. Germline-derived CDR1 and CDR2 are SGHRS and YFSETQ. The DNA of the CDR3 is TGCGCCAGCAGCAACCCTTCCGAAGAGACCCAGTACTTC. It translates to CASSNPSEETQYF.

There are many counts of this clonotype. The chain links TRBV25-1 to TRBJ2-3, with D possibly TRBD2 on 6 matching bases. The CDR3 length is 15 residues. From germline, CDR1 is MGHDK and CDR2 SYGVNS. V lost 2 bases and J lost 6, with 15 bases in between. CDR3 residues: CASSEERLGRDTQYF. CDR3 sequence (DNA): TGTGCCAGCAGTGAAGAGAGGCTAGGGAGGGATACGCAGTATTTT. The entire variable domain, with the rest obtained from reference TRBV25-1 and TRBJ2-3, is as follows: EADIYQTPRYLVIGTGKKITLECSQTMGHDKMYWYQQDPGMELHLIHYSYGVNSTEKGDLSSESTVSRIRTEHFPLTLESARPSHTSQYLCASSEERLGRDTQYFGPGTRLTVL.

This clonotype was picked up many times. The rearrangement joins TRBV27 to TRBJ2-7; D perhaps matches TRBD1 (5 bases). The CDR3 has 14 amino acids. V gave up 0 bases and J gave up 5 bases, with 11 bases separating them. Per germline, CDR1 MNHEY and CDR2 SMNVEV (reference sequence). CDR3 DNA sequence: TGTGCCAGCAGTTTATCGGTAACAGGCCACGAGCAGTACTTC. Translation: CASSLSVTGHEQYF.

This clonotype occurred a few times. CDR3 sequence reads: CASSVDRGGEDGYTF. CDR3 DNA: TGCGCCAGCAGCGTGGACAGGGGAGGAGAAGATGGCTACACCTTC. The rearrangement links TRBV5-1 to TRBJ1-2; 9 bases agree with TRBD1. V shed 4 bases, J shed 6 bases, and the junction held 10 bases outside the gene matches. Germline CDR1 is SGHRS and CDR2 is YFSETQ. The CDR3 spans 15 residues.

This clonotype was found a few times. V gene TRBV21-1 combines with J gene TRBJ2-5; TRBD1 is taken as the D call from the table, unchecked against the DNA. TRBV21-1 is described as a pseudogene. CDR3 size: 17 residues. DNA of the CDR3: TGTGCCAGCAGCAAAGCGCTGGGGGCACGGTGCCAAGAGACCCAGTACTTC. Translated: CASSKALGARCQETQYF.

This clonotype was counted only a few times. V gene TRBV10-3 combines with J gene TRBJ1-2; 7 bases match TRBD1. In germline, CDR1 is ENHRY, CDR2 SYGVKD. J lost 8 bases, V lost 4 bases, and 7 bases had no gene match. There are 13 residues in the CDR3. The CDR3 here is CAISGGTAEGYTF. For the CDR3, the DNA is TGTGCCATCAGTGGAGGGACAGCCGAGGGCTACACCTTC.

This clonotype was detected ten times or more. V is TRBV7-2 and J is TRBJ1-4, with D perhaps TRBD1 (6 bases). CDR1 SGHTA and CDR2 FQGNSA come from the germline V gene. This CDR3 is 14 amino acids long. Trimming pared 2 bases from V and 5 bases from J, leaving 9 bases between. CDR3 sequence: CASSLYTGNEKLFF. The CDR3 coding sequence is TGTGCCAGCAGCTTATATACAGGGAATGAAAAACTGTTTTTT.

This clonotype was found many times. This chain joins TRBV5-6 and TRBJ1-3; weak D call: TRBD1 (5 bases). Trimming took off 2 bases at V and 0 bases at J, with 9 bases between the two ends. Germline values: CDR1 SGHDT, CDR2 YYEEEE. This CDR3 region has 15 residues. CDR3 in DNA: TGTGCCAGCAGCTTCGGACAACTCTCTGGAAACACCATATATTTT. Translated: CASSFGQLSGNTIYF.

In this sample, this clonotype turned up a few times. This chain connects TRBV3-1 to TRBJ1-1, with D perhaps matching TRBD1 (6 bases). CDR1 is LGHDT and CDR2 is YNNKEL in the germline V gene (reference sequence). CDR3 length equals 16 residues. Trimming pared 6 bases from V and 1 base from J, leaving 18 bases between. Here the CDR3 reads CASSRKGGPPNTEAFF. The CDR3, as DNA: TGTGCCAGCAGTCGCAAAGGGGGTCCGCCGAACACTGAAGCTTTCTTT.

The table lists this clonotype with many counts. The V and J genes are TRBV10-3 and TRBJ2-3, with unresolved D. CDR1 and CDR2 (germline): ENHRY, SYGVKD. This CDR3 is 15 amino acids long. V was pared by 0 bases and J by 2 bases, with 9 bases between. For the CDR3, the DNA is TGTGCCATCAGTGAGTCGGAAAGATACACAGATACGCAGTATTTT. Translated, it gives CAISESERYTDTQYF.

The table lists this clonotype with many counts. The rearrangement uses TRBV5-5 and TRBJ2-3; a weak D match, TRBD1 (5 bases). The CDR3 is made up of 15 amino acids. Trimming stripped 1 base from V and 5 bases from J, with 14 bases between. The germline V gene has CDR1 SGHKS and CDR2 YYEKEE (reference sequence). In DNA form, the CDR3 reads TGTGCCAGCAGCTTGCAAGAGACAGAAAAAGATACGCAGTATTTT. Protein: CASSLQETEKDTQYF.

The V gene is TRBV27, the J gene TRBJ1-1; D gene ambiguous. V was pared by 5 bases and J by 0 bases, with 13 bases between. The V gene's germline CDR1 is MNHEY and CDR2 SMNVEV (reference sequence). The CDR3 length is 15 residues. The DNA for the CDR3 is TGTGCCAGCAGTCCTACCGGACGGATGAACACTGAAGCTTTCTTT. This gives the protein CASSPTGRMNTEAFF.